The following is a T cell receptor beta chain sequence with its context. This clone was recorded a few times. The antigen it binds to is not known. Per-nucleotide qualities are absent, and no much larger clonotype sits a single base away. TCRbeta CDR3 regions were amplified from genomic DNA by means of the immunoSEQ Assay, a bias-controlled multiplex PCR. As for the authors' bioinformatics: The number of nucleated cells in each sample was estimated by amplification of reference gene primers within the assay. Sequence reads were collapsed and filtered to measure the absolute abundance of every unique TCRbeta CDR3 rearrangement. Productive Simpson clonality was computed per sample as the square root of Simpson's diversity index over productive rearrangements. In its TCRdb copy, this immuneACCESS table keeps in-frame sequences only and misses some clones. Where compared with another copy, unresolved V genes explain less than half of these, and the others have no known cause. V and J calls and clone size follow that table, whereas D and trimming were derived from the DNA. This sample holds around 300,000 clones; around 90% were observed only once. Roughly 2.1% of the sample goes to the ten largest clones.

Whole blood was collected in K2EDTA tubes by collaborating institutions according to the institutions' own protocols. For TCRbeta analysis, collaborators shipped samples in one of three forms: frozen whole blood, isolated PBMCs, or DNA extracted from either of those sample types. This entry belongs to a study of blood T cell repertoires in COVID-19 (dated by TCRdb to 2020 to 2021). Study-wide context: Collaborator samples came from the United States, Italy and Spain and covered acute and convalescent phases of COVID-19. The material from the prospective study consisted of cDNA or gDNA derived from T cells, B-cell-depleted T cells, or PBMCs. The dataset comprised deeply sampled blood TCRbeta repertoires from subjects exposed to, actively infected with, or recovered from COVID-19. The repertoires were made available in a free public database intended to serve as a resource for research on the immune response to SARS-CoV-2. The samples were drawn from two sources: the first 160 participants of the ongoing ImmuneRACE study, and 1,200 or so subjects contributed by 6 global collaborators. Sample metadata almost always included a de-identified subject ID, COVID-19 status, age in years and sex. Where available, HLA class I and class II types were obtained from metadata supplied by the sample provider rather than from assay-based typing.

What the authors observed across the whole study: The amount of clinical and demographic metadata varied by source and participant and was provided uncurated.

The sequence came from a man aged 18 to 30 with active or convalescent COVID-19. The sample comprised peripheral blood.

The nucleotides read TGTGCCAGCAGCTTGCGGGAGGGGGGGACCCAGTACTTC. The translation is CASSLREGGTQYF. Recombination linked TRBV7-9 to TRBJ2-5; 9 bases in the middle match TRBD2. Measured from the cysteine to the phenylalanine, the CDR3 is 13 residues long. Only CDR3 DNA is held: 39 bases, read in frame from base 1. For this chain, trimming is 3 bases at the V end and 7 bases at the J end, and the number of junction bases without a gene match is 3. The germline V gene (reference sequence) sets CDR1 to SEHNR and CDR2 to FQNEAQ.